This TCR beta chain originates from a study of T cell responses to AZD1222 COVID-19 vaccine. Study-level results: When two AZD1222 doses had been given, Spike-specific TCR breadth and depth rose. A mostly white British donor set with more females was recruited, and clonal diversity was possibly underestimated. Every sample of the repertoires postdated the peak T cell response.

CDR1 and CDR2 (germline): SGHTA, FQGNSA. The CDR3 contains 16 residues. V lost 3 bases and J lost 0; bases outside the gene matches: 7. Sequencing was performed with immunoSEQ multiplex PCR; in TCRdb, only in-frame clones are kept and a portion is missing. The sample comprises roughly 120,000 clones, 88% of which are singletons, and roughly 4% rests with the top ten. A remark on this clone: Its antigen is not known.

Sequenced material: peripheral blood, taken on day 0 of AZD1222 vaccination. The chain uses TRBV7-2 and TRBJ2-5; 7 bases fit TRBD2. The TCR comes from an adult in good health. For the CDR3, the DNA is TGTGCCAGCAGCTTCGCCGGGACTACCTACCAAGAGACCCAGTACTTC. Its translation is CASSFAGTTYQETQYF. Full variable domain (outside the CDR3, taken from reference TRBV7-2 and TRBJ2-5): GAGVSQSPSNKVTEKGKDVELRCDPISGHTALYWYRQSLGQGLEFLIYFQGNSAPDKSGLPSDRFSAERTGGSVSTLTIQRTQQEDSAVYLCASSFAGTTYQETQYFGPGTRLLVL.